This TCR beta chain was recorded in a study of shared clonotypes between healthy human individuals. Across the study: The people who gave samples were a couple of women and three men aged 18 to 49. Study-wide points: Researchers found naive subsets generally carried larger estimated richness than memory subsets.

Naive CD8 cells were CD45RO-negative, positively selected for CCR7, excluding terminally differentiated effector memory CD45RA+ cells. Recent vaccinations or acute infections were absent in the healthy HIV-negative adult donors. Each sample came from a Caucasian adult donor living in Nashville, Tennessee. Notes on this clone: Its antigen is unidentified.

CDR3 size: 17 residues. Germline V gives CDR1 MNHEY, CDR2 SMNVEV (reference sequence). V shed 4 bases, J shed 0 bases, and the junction held 6 bases outside the gene matches. Sequencing was performed with immunoSEQ multiplex PCR; in TCRdb, only in-frame clones are kept and a portion is missing. The top ten clones hold more than 1.5% of a sample with over 2,000,000 clones, just over 90% of them seen once. The TCR sequence derives from a man in his late teens or twenties in good health. Some clones in this sample may be carry-over from other donors' samples. The sequencing sample was made of naive CD8+ T cells from PBMCs. The rearrangement joins TRBV27 to TRBJ2-3, with 11 bases that match TRBD2. The CDR3 loop is CASSWLAGGGSTDTQYF. In DNA, the CDR3 is TGTGCCAGCAGTTGGCTAGCGGGAGGAGGGAGCACAGATACGCAGTATTTT.